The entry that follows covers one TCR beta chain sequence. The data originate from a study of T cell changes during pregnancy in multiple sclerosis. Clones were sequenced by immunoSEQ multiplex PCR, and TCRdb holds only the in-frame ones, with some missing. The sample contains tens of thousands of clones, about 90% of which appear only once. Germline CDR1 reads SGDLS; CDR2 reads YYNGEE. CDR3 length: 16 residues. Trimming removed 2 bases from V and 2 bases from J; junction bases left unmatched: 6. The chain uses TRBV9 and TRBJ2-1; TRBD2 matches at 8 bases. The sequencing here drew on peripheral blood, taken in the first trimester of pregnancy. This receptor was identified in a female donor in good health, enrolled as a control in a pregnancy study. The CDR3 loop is CASSVSAGVAYNEQFF. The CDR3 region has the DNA TGTGCCAGCAGCGTGTCAGCGGGAGTGGCCTACAATGAGCAGTTCTTC.